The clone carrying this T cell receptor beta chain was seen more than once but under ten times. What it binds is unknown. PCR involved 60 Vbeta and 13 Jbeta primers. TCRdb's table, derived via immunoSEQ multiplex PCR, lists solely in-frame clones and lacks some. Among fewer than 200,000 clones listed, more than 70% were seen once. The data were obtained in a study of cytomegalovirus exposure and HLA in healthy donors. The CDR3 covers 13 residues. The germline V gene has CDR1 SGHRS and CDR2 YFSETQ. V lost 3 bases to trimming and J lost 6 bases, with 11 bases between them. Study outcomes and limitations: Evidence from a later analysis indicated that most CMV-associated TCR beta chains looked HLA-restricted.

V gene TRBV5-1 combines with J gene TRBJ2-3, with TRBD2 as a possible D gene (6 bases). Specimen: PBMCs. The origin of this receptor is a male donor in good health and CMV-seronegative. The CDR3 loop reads CASSWAGPDTQYF. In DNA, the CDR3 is TGCGCCAGCAGCTGGGCGGGGCCGGATACGCAGTATTTT.